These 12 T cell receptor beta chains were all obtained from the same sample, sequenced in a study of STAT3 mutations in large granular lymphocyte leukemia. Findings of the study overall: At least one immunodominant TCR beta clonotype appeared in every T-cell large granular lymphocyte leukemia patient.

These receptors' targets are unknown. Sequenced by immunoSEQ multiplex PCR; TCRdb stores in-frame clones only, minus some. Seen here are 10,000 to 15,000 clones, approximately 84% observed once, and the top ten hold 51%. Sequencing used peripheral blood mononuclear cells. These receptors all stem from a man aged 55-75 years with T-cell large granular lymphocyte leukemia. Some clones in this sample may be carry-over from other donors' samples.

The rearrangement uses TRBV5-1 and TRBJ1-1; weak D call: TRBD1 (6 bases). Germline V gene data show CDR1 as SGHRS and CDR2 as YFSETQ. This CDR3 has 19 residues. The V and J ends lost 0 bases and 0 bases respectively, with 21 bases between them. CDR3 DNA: TGCGCCAGCAGCTTGGACCTGGGGGGGCCCTTCCCCATGAACACTGAAGCTTTCTTT. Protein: CASSLDLGGPFPMNTEAFF.

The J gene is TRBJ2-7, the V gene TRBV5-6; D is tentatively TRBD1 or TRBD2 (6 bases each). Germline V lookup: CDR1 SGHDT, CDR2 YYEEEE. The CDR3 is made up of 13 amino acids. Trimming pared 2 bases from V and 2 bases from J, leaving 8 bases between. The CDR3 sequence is CASSLRGPYEQYF. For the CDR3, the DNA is TGTGCCAGCAGCTTACGGGGGCCCTACGAGCAGTACTTC.

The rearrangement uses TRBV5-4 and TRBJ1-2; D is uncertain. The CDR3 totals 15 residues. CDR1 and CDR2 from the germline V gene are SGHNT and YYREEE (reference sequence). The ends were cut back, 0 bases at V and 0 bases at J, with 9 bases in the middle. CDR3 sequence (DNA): TGTGCCAGCAGCTTGGCCGGTGAAGCTAACTATGGCTACACCTTC. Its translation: CASSLAGEANYGYTF.

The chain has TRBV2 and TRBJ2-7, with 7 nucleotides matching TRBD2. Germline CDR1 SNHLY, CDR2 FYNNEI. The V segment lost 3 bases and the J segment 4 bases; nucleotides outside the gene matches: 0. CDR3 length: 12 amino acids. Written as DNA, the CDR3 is TGTGCCAGCAGTGAGCGGGAGTACGAGCAGTACTTC. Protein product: CASSEREYEQYF.

This CDR3 reads CASRAALGNKYF. The DNA for the CDR3 is TGTGCCAGTAGGGCAGCGCTAGGGAACAAGTACTTC. V is TRBV19 and J is TRBJ2-7; no firm D call. CDR3 size: 12 residues. CDR1 is LNHDA, CDR2 SQIVND, per germline (reference sequence). V was cut by 6 bases and J by 11 bases, with 17 bases left in between.

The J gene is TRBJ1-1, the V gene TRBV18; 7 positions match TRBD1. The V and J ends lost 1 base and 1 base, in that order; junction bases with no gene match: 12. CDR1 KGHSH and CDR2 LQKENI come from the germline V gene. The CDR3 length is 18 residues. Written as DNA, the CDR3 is TGTGCCAGCTCACCACGTGAGACAGGGTTGAGCCAGAACACTGAAGCTTTCTTT. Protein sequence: CASSPRETGLSQNTEAFF.

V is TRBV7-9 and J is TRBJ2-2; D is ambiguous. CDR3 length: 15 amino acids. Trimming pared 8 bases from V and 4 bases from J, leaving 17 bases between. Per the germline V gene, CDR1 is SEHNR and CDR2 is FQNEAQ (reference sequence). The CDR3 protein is CASGDRSIGTGELFF. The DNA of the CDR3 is TGTGCCAGCGGCGATAGGAGTATCGGCACCGGGGAGCTGTTTTTT.

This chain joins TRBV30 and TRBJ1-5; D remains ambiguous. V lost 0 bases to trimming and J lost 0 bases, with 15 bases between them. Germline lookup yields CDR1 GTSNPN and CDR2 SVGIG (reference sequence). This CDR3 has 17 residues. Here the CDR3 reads CAWSVPNSRYSNQPQHF. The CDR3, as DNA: TGTGCCTGGAGTGTCCCCAACTCCAGGTATAGCAATCAGCCCCAGCATTTT.

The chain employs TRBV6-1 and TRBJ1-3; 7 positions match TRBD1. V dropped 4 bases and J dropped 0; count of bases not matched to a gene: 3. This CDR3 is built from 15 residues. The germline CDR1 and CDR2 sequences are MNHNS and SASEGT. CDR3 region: CASSATGDSGNTIYF. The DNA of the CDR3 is TGTGCCAGCAGTGCAACAGGGGACTCTGGAAACACCATATATTTT.

The DNA of the CDR3 is TGTGCCAGTAGTATTAGCGGCGCACCGGGGTCTGAGCAGTACTTC. This gives the protein CASSISGAPGSEQYF. The chain has TRBV19 and TRBJ2-7, with D tentatively TRBD2 (6 bases). In germline, CDR1 is LNHDA, CDR2 SQIVND (reference sequence). V lost 3 bases, J lost 7 bases, and 19 bases lay in between. This CDR3 has 15 residues.

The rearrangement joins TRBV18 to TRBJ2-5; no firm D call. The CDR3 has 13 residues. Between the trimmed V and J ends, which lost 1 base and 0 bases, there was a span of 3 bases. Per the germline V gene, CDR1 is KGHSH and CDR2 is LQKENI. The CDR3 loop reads CASSPRDQETQYF. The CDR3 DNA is TGTGCCAGCTCACCACGGGACCAAGAGACCCAGTACTTC.

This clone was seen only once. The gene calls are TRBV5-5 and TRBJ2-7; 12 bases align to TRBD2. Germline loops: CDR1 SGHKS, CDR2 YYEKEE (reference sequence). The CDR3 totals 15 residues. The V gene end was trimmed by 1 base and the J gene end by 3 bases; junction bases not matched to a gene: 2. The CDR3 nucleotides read TGTGCCAGCAGCTTGCGGACTAGCGGGGTCTACGAGCAGTACTTC. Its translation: CASSLRTSGVYEQYF. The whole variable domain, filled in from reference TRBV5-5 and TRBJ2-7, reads DAGVTQSPTHLIKTRGQQVTLRCSPISGHKSVSWYQQVLGQGPQFIFQYYEKEERGRGNFPDRFSARQFPNYSSELNVNALLLGDSALYLCASSLRTSGVYEQYFGPGTRLTVT.